The 27 T cell receptor beta chains reported below all come from one sample, sequenced in a study of T cells expressing NK-cell markers. One entry per CDR3 protein, without DNA, is what TCRdb gives after re-calling the 5' RACE reads. This sample's clone table lists a few hundred thousand distinct CDR3 sequences. Sequences were obtained from blood T cells: a sorted CD56 or NKG2C T cell subset, CD4+ or CD8+ T cells, or bulk PBMC T cells (not recorded which). The receptor set was obtained from a man younger than 35 in good health.

This rearrangement joins TRBV29-1 to TRBJ2-3; TCRdb picks TRBD2, but there is no DNA to check that call. Germline V lookup: CDR1 SQVTM, CDR2 ANQGSEA. The CDR3 is 15 amino acids. The CDR3 spells CSVEGTSASTDTQYF.

The chain recombines TRBV18 with TRBJ2-1; TCRdb indicates TRBD2, and absent DNA this call remains unverified. This CDR3 has 13 amino acids. Germline CDR1 KGHSH, CDR2 LQKENI. The CDR3: CASSANTLAEQFF. The variable domain in full, with the rest retrieved from reference TRBV18 and TRBJ2-1, is NAGVMQNPRHLVRRRGQEARLRCSPMKGHSHVYWYRQLPEEGLKFMVYLQKENIIDESGMPKERFSAEFPKEGPSILRIQQVVRGDSAAYFCASSANTLAEQFFGPGTRLTVL.

The rearrangement links TRBV19 to TRBJ2-5; TCRdb selects TRBD1, and the lack of DNA leaves this call unchecked. The CDR3 consists of 12 residues. Germline assignment: CDR1 LNHDA and CDR2 SQIVND (reference sequence). The CDR3 is CARTGQQETQYF. Together with reference TRBV19 and TRBJ2-5, the CDR3 gives the full variable domain: DGGITQSPKYLFRKEGQNVTLSCEQNLNHDAMYWYRQDPGQGLRLIYYSQIVNDFQKGDIAEGYSVSREKKESFPLTVTSAQKNPTAFYLCARTGQQETQYFGPGTRLLVL.

This chain uses TRBV25-1 with TRBJ2-3; the TCRdb call, TRBD2, lacks DNA for checking. This CDR3 has 16 residues. Germline V gene data show CDR1 as MGHDK and CDR2 as SYGVNS. The CDR3 loop reads CASSERAGAGTDTQYF.

The chain uses TRBV20-1 and TRBJ2-4; the D call of TRBD1 rests on TCRdb alone, since no DNA is present to check it. The germline V gene encodes CDR1 DFQATT and CDR2 SNEGSKA (reference sequence). This CDR3 comprises 13 residues. Here the CDR3 reads CSARLRSQGDQYF.

V is TRBV6-5 and J is TRBJ1-2; TCRdb gives TRBD1 as the D gene, but with no DNA this cannot be confirmed. The CDR3 length is 17 residues. Germline values: CDR1 MNHEY, CDR2 SVGAGI. The CDR3 is CASSYSNSRGRNYGYTF.

V usage is TRBV5-6 and J usage is TRBJ2-3; the TCRdb D gene call, TRBD2, has no DNA to confirm it. The CDR3 length is 14 residues. Germline V gene lookup returns CDR1 SGHDT and CDR2 YYEEEE. CDR3 amino acids: CASSLGGLTDTQYF. The full variable domain, completed using reference TRBV5-6 and TRBJ2-3, is DAGVTQSPTHLIKTRGQQVTLRCSPKSGHDTVSWYQQALGQGPQFIFQYYEEEERQRGNFPDRFSGHQFPNYSSELNVNALLLGDSALYLCASSLGGLTDTQYFGPGTRLTVL.

The chain carries TRBV5-1 and TRBJ2-1; TCRdb's D gene call, TRBD2, goes unchecked for lack of DNA. The length of the CDR3 is 17 residues. Germline V CDR1 and CDR2: SGHRS, YFSETQ. The CDR3 region is CASSLARASGRDNEQFF.

The rearrangement links TRBV3-1 to TRBJ2-2; the D gene TCRdb calls, TRBD1, cannot be checked with no DNA. The CDR3 covers 17 residues. Per the germline V gene, CDR1 is LGHDT and CDR2 is YNNKEL (reference sequence). The CDR3 spells CASSQDLNRANTGELFF. The full variable domain, with the rest looked up from reference TRBV3-1 and TRBJ2-2, is DTAVSQTPKYLVTQMGNDKSIKCEQNLGHDTMYWYKQDSKKFLKIMFSYNNKELIINETVPNRFSPKSPDKAHLNLHINSLELGDSAVYFCASSQDLNRANTGELFFGEGSRLTVL.

The chain joins TRBV25-1 to TRBJ2-7; TCRdb lists TRBD2, though no DNA is available to test this call. Germline V gene lookup returns CDR1 MGHDK and CDR2 SYGVNS. The CDR3 consists of 14 residues. CDR3 residues: CASSYPGLAGEQYF.

The genes are TRBV18 and TRBJ2-7; there is no DNA to check the TCRdb D call of TRBD1. The CDR3 is 14 residues long. Germline CDR1 and CDR2: KGHSH and LQKENI. The CDR3 loop is CASSPDRGRNEQYF.

This chain joins TRBV20-1 and TRBJ1-5; checking the TCRdb D call of TRBD1 is not possible without DNA. Germline V gene data show CDR1 as DFQATT and CDR2 as SNEGSKA (reference sequence). CDR3 length: 16 residues. CDR3 amino acids: CSARSSSGQAFGPQHF.

V usage is TRBV6-5 and J usage is TRBJ1-5; the TCRdb call, TRBD1, lacks DNA for checking. Germline V CDR1 and CDR2: MNHEY, SVGAGI. This CDR3 comprises 17 residues. The CDR3 region is CASSHGQSSNSNQPQHF.

V usage is TRBV12-3 or TRBV12-4 and J usage is TRBJ2-1. The length of the CDR3 is 17 residues. Here the CDR3 reads CASSLRASGSSYNEQFF.

V is TRBV7-9 and J is TRBJ2-6. The CDR3 has 13 amino acids. The V gene's germline CDR1 is SEHNR and CDR2 FQNEAQ (reference sequence). CDR3 in amino acids: CASFSSGANVLTF.

The chain uses TRBV3-1 and TRBJ2-1; TCRdb returns TRBD2, unconfirmable since there is no DNA. This CDR3 has 17 amino acids. Germline lookup yields CDR1 LGHDT and CDR2 YNNKEL (reference sequence). The CDR3 sequence: CASSQEGLAPSYNEQFF.

The rearrangement links TRBV5-1 to TRBJ2-2. The CDR3 length is 15 residues. Per germline, CDR1 SGHRS and CDR2 YFSETQ. This chain's CDR3 is CASRPIATNTGELFF.

The chain has TRBV30 and TRBJ2-1; the D call from TCRdb, TRBD1, cannot be confirmed without DNA. CDR3 length: 15 amino acids. Germline values: CDR1 GTSNPN, CDR2 SVGIG (reference sequence). The CDR3 spells CAWSIRPGGYNEQFF.

The chain carries TRBV7-3 and TRBJ2-1; TCRdb reports TRBD1, a call that lacks DNA to check it against. The CDR3 spans 13 residues. CDR1 and CDR2 from the germline V gene are SGHTA and FQGTGA. The CDR3 sequence is CASSLDREGEQFF.

The gene calls are TRBV3-1 and TRBJ2-7. This CDR3 spans 15 amino acids. Germline CDR1 and CDR2: LGHDT and YNNKEL (reference sequence). This CDR3 is CASSQLPKGILEQYF.

J is TRBJ2-5 and V is TRBV5-6; checking the TCRdb D call of TRBD2 is not possible without DNA. Germline V gene sequence: CDR1 SGHDT, CDR2 YYEEEE. The CDR3 is made up of 15 amino acids. The CDR3 loop reads CASSSETSGLETQYF.

CDR3 residues: CASSVRVPGRGSSPLHF. The rearrangement links TRBV7-2 to TRBJ1-6. CDR1 is SGHTA, CDR2 FQGNSA, per germline. CDR3 size: 17 residues. Drawing the rest from reference TRBV7-2 and TRBJ1-6, the complete variable domain is GAGVSQSPSNKVTEKGKDVELRCDPISGHTALYWYRQSLGQGLEFLIYFQGNSAPDKSGLPSDRFSAERTGGSVSTLTIQRTQQEDSAVYLCASSVRVPGRGSSPLHFGNGTRLTVT.

The rearrangement uses TRBV11-3 and TRBJ2-3; absent DNA, TCRdb's TRBD2 call cannot be checked. CDR1 is SGHNT and CDR2 is YENEEA in the germline V gene. The CDR3 totals 17 residues. CDR3 sequence: CASSARLSSGTSKAQYF.

The chain links TRBV30 to TRBJ2-7; the D call from TCRdb, TRBD1, cannot be confirmed without DNA. The V gene's germline CDR1 is GTSNPN and CDR2 SVGIG (reference sequence). CDR3 length equals 14 residues. CDR3 amino acids: CAWKEGGRLYEQYF.

V gene TRBV7-9 combines with J gene TRBJ1-1; TCRdb calls TRBD1, which cannot be checked without DNA. The CDR3 consists of 15 residues. Germline CDR1 and CDR2: SEHNR and FQNEAQ (reference sequence). CDR3 sequence: CASSPGDRPVAEAFF. Full variable domain (rest looked up from reference TRBV7-9 and TRBJ1-1): DTGVSQNPRHKITKRGQNVTFRCDPISEHNRLYWYRQTLGQGPEFLTYFQNEAQLEKSRLLSDRFSAERPKGSFSTLEIQRTEQGDSAMYLCASSPGDRPVAEAFFGQGTRLTVV.

The V gene is TRBV7-2, the J gene TRBJ1-2. Germline assignment: CDR1 SGHTA and CDR2 FQGNSA. The CDR3 sequence is 14 residues long. This CDR3 reads CASSLSSTNYGYTF.

The chain joins TRBV20-1 to TRBJ1-1; TCRdb names TRBD1, which stays unverified in the absence of DNA. Germline loops: CDR1 DFQATT, CDR2 SNEGSKA (reference sequence). The CDR3 extends over 15 amino acids. The CDR3 reads CSARWRGTSGTEAFF.